Listed below are T cell receptor beta chains from one sample, sequenced in a study of T-cell memory formation after mild COVID-19. TCRdb passed the 5' RACE reads through MiXCR, listing each CDR3 protein once. This table has hundreds of thousands of distinct CDR3 sequences, 20% to 30% appearing once. Sample: PBMCs or a T cell subset sorted from them (not recorded which). These TCRs come from an adult woman who had mild COVID-19 (a few samples of this study predate the infection). Cell type and time point are not known. CDR3s include the opening cysteine and the closing phenylalanine or tryptophan. D genes are given only for firm matches. Some rows have no size entry. The others give once, few or many, or a class for an expanded clone.

few,TRBV29-1,.,TRBJ2-3,CSVEVGSPTDTQYF,TGCAGCGTTGAGGTGGGGAGCCCCACAGATACGCAGTATTTT
few,TRBV7-9,.,TRBJ2-5,CASSFVRGEETQYF,TGTGCCAGCAGCTTTGTCAGGGGGGAAGAGACCCAGTACTTC
few,TRBV4-1,.,TRBJ2-7,CASSQIRDGNYEQYF,TGCGCCAGCAGCCAAATCCGGGACGGGAACTACGAGCAGTACTTC
.,TRBV15,TRBD2,TRBJ2-7,CATSGRTSESYEQYF,TGTGCCACCAGCGGTCGGACTAGCGAGTCCTACGAGCAGTACTTC
few,TRBV5-1,.,TRBJ1-1,CASSLTGALIGRNEAFF,TGCGCCAGCAGCCTCACCGGGGCTTTGATTGGGCGCAATGAAGCTTTCTTT
few,TRBV5-6,TRBD2,TRBJ2-7,CASSLGAWRGANEQYF,TGTGCCAGCAGCTTGGGGGCCTGGCGGGGGGCTAACGAGCAGTACTTC
.,TRBV5-1,TRBD1,TRBJ1-1,CASMGQQNTEAFF,TGCGCCAGCATGGGACAGCAGAACACTGAAGCTTTCTTT
few,TRBV20-1,.,TRBJ1-2,CSVGNGPTYGYTF,TGCAGTGTAGGAAACGGACCCACCTATGGCTACACCTTC
.,TRBV10-3,TRBD1,TRBJ1-1,CAISYRGGTEAFF,TGTGCCATCAGCTACAGGGGTGGCACTGAAGCTTTCTTT
.,TRBV29-1,TRBD1,TRBJ1-1,CSAADRGLNTEAFF,TGCAGCGCTGCTGACAGGGGATTGAACACTGAAGCTTTCTTT
few,TRBV20-1,.,TRBJ2-7,CSARDPAIDYEQYF,TGCAGTGCTAGAGATCCGGCTATCGACTACGAGCAGTACTTC
.,TRBV5-4,.,TRBJ2-5,CASSFRTGSETQYF,TGTGCCAGCAGCTTTCGGACTGGCTCGGAGACCCAGTACTTC
.,TRBV13,.,TRBJ1-1,CASSTLPFEGVEAFF,TGTGCCAGCAGCACCCTCCCGTTCGAGGGCGTTGAAGCTTTCTTT
few,TRBV27,.,TRBJ1-2,CASSPTGVGGGGYTF,TGTGCCAGCAGTCCCACAGGCGTAGGGGGAGGGGGCTACACCTTC
.,TRBV7-2,.,TRBJ2-1,CASSLVARLGRWGEQFF,TGTGCCAGCAGCTTAGTGGCGCGACTAGGCCGTTGGGGGGAGCAGTTCTTC
few,TRBV25-1,.,TRBJ2-7,CASRETGWGYEQYF,TGTGCCAGCAGGGAAACAGGGTGGGGCTACGAGCAGTACTTC
few,TRBV12-3/TRBV12-4,TRBD1,TRBJ1-5,CASSFGQGGRSNQPQHF,TGTGCCAGCAGTTTCGGACAGGGGGGACGTAGCAATCAGCCCCAGCATTTT
few,TRBV7-9,TRBD1,TRBJ2-1,CASSLVGQGVSDEQFF,TGTGCCAGCAGCTTAGTCGGACAGGGAGTTAGTGATGAGCAGTTCTTC
.,TRBV12-3/TRBV12-4,.,TRBJ2-7,CASRDTGLQYF,TGTGCCAGCAGGGATACAGGTCTGCAGTACTTC
few,TRBV5-1,TRBD1,TRBJ1-1,CASSFDRGRAEAFF,TGCGCCAGCAGCTTCGACAGGGGGCGAGCTGAAGCTTTCTTT
.,TRBV29-1,.,TRBJ2-1,CSVGGGSRGTYNEQFF,TGCAGCGTTGGAGGGGGTAGCCGGGGGACCTACAATGAGCAGTTCTTC
many,TRBV7-8,.,TRBJ1-6,CASTETNNSPLHF,TGTGCCAGCACAGAGACAAATAATTCACCCCTCCACTTT
few,TRBV29-1,TRBD1,TRBJ2-4,CSAGQGTKNIQYF,TGCAGCGCAGGACAGGGGACCAAAAACATTCAGTACTTC
.,TRBV4-2,.,TRBJ2-3,CASSPRFGDTQYF,TGTGCCAGCAGCCCCCGCTTTGGAGATACGCAGTATTTT
.,TRBV7-2,TRBD2,TRBJ2-7,CASSLDSGGASEQYF,TGTGCCAGCAGCTTAGACAGCGGGGGGGCCTCCGAGCAGTACTTC
.,TRBV9,TRBD1,TRBJ1-1,CASSPQGRGTEAFF,TGTGCCAGCAGCCCACAGGGGCGAGGCACTGAAGCTTTCTTT
.,TRBV4-1,.,TRBJ2-1,CANSQTLTTEQFF,TGCGCCAACAGCCAAACGTTGACTACGGAGCAGTTCTTC
.,TRBV24-1,.,TRBJ1-1,CATKSGTEAFF,TGTGCCACCAAAAGCGGCACTGAAGCTTTCTTT
few,TRBV19,TRBD1,TRBJ1-6,CASSWQGGNSPLHF,TGTGCCAGTAGTTGGCAGGGGGGTAATTCACCCCTCCACTTT
few,TRBV11-3,TRBD1,TRBJ2-7,CASSSRTGPREQYF,TGTGCCAGCAGCTCCCGGACAGGGCCAAGAGAGCAGTACTTC
once,TRBV18,.,TRBJ2-3,CASSPLDTATDTQYF,TGTGCCAGCTCACCACTAGATACGGCCACAGATACGCAGTATTTT
.,TRBV5-5,TRBD1,TRBJ1-2,CASSYDRDRNANYGYTF,TGTGCCAGCAGCTATGATCGGGACAGAAACGCTAACTATGGCTACACCTTC